This T cell receptor beta chain was recovered during a study of T-cell reconstitution after alpha-beta-depleted transplantation in children. Study findings and constraints: The origin of high day-60 TCRbeta diversity in some patients lay in surviving recipient T cells and thymic progenitors. Newly generated T cells supplied most T-cell counts and diversity one year post-transplant. As was reported, about two months after transplant, alpha-beta T cells came from several hundred expanded graft clones.

The library targeted TCRbeta and was prepared with unique molecular identifiers. TCRdb independently ran MiXCR on the PCR reads; one entry per CDR3 protein. The top ten hold less than 40% of the sample, which has just over 200,000 distinct CDR3 sequences, about 8.4% seen once. Only a few counts were recorded for this clonotype. Its antigen is as yet unknown. The TCR originated in a male patient aged 2 to 10 who had a stem cell transplant for acute myeloid leukemia, so the T cells may come from the graft donor. Sequencing was performed on PBMCs, mostly from graft donor cells, taken 360 days after TCRalphabeta/CD19-depleted stem cell transplant.

The CDR3 is CASSPSPASVIEQYF. Written as DNA, the CDR3 is TGTGCCAGCTCACCATCTCCGGCTAGCGTTATAGAGCAGTACTTC. J is TRBJ2-7 and V is TRBV18, with D maybe TRBD2 (6 bases). V lost 2 bases and J lost 7, with 18 bases in between. Germline CDR1 reads KGHSH; CDR2 reads LQKENI. This CDR3 is built from 15 residues.